The 7 T cell receptor beta chains reported below all come from one sample, sequenced in a study of blood T cell repertoires in COVID-19. The table came from immunoSEQ multiplex PCR; TCRdb's copy has only in-frame clones and leaves some out. The sample consists of approximately 38,000 clones, about four fifths of them appearing once. The sequencing sample was made of peripheral blood. The receptor source for this set is a human donor with acute or convalescent COVID-19. The donor label of this sample is uncertain.

V is TRBV4-3 and J is TRBJ1-2; 8 bases align to TRBD1. The CDR3 covers 15 residues. Unmatched junction bases numbered 6, after V lost 1 base and J lost 5 bases. Per the germline V gene, CDR1 is LGHNA and CDR2 is YSLEER. The CDR3 coding sequence is TGCGCCAGCAGCCAAGGACAGGGGAATTCGTATGGCTACACCTTC. It translates to CASSQGQGNSYGYTF.

The CDR3 reads CASSLTGDSPLHF. The CDR3 DNA reads as TGTGCCAGCAGCTTGACAGGGGATTCACCCCTCCACTTT. The chain links TRBV5-4 to TRBJ1-6; 7 nucleotides align to TRBD1. The CDR3 sequence is 13 residues long. V was clipped by 1 base and J by 8 bases; unmatched bases: 0. Germline CDR1 reads SGHNT; CDR2 reads YYREEE (reference sequence).

The sample holds a few counts of this clone. The rearrangement links TRBV30 to TRBJ1-6; D is undetermined. The CDR3 runs 15 residues. From germline, CDR1 is GTSNPN and CDR2 SVGIG (reference sequence). The V gene lost 0 bases and the J gene lost 0 bases, with 6 bases spanning the gap. This CDR3 reads CAWSVGSSYNSPLHF. The CDR3 coding sequence is TGTGCCTGGAGTGTCGGGTCCTCCTATAATTCACCCCTCCACTTT. The full variable domain, in which reference TRBV30 and TRBJ1-6 provide the parts outside the CDR3, is SQTIHQWPATLVQPVGSPLSLECTVEGTSNPNLYWYRQAAGRGLQLLFYSVGIGQISSEVPQNLSASRPQDRQFILSSKKLLLSDSGFYLCAWSVGSSYNSPLHFGNGTRLTVT.

DNA for the CDR3: TGCGCCAGCAGCTTGCAGGGGCCCTCCGCGGGTTACCCAAACACCGGGGAGCTGTTTTTT. This gives the protein CASSLQGPSAGYPNTGELFF. This chain uses TRBV5-1 with TRBJ2-2, with D maybe TRBD1 (6 bases). The CDR3 is 20 residues long. CDR1 and CDR2 from the germline V gene are SGHRS and YFSETQ. V was pared by 1 base and J by 2 bases, with 24 bases between.

The CDR3 is CASSYAGTWLNTEAFF. The CDR3 coding sequence is TGTGCCAGCAGTTACGCCGGGACATGGTTGAACACTGAAGCTTTCTTT. The V call is TRBV6-2 or TRBV6-3, the J call TRBJ1-1; D may be TRBD1 (6 bases). This CDR3 has 16 amino acids. From germline, CDR1 is MNHEY and CDR2 SVGEGT. The germline V and J ends were trimmed by 2 bases and 0 bases, with 13 bases remaining between them.

V gene TRBV6-5 combines with J gene TRBJ2-3; TRBD2 might be the D (5 bases). The CDR3 totals 13 residues. Per germline, CDR1 MNHEY and CDR2 SVGAGI. Trimming left V 5 bases short and J 2 bases short, with 8 bases between. CDR3 in amino acids: CASSTRATDTQYF. In DNA, the CDR3 is TGTGCCAGCAGTACTAGAGCCACAGATACGCAGTATTTT.

V and J are TRBV5-5 and TRBJ1-1, with 7 bases lining up with TRBD1. Germline loops: CDR1 SGHKS, CDR2 YYEKEE (reference sequence). CDR3 size: 16 residues. V was pared by 4 bases and J by 3 bases, with 12 bases of the junction left unmatched. The CDR3 here is CASSNRDSAFYTEAFF. Written as DNA, the CDR3 is TGTGCCAGCAGCAACAGGGACAGCGCTTTCTACACTGAAGCTTTCTTT.